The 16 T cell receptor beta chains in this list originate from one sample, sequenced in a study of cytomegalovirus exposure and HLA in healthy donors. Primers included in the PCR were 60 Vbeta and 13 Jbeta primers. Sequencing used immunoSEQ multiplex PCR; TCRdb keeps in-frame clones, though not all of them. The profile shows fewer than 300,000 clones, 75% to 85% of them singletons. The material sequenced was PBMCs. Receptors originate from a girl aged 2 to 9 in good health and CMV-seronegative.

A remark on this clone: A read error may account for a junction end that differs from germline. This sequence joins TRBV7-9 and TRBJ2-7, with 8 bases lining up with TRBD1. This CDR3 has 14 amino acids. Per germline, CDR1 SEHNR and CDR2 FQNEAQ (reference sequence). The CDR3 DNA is TGTTCCAGCACCCGACAGGGGATCAGGAACGAGCAGTACTTC. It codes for CSSTRQGIRNEQYF.

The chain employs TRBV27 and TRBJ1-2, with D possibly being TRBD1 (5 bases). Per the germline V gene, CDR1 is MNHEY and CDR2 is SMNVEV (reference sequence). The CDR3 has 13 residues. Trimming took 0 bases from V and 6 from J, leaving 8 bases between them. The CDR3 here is CASSLSRDHGYTF. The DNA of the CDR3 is TGTGCCAGCAGTTTATCCAGGGATCATGGCTACACCTTC.

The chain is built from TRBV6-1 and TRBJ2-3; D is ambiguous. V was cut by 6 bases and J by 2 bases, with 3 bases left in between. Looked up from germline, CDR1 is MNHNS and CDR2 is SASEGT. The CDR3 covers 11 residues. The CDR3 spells CASRATDTQYF. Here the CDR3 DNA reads TGTGCCAGCAGGGCCACAGATACGCAGTATTTT.

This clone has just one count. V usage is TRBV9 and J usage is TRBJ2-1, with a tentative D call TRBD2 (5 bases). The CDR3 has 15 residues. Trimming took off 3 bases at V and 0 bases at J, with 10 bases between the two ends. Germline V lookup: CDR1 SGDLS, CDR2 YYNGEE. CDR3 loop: CASSGSGGSYNEQFF. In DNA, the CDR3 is TGTGCCAGCAGCGGATCAGGAGGCTCCTACAATGAGCAGTTCTTC.

CDR3 DNA sequence: TGTGCCAGCAGTTACTCGGGTAGGCCGAGCAGGGAGACCCAGTACTTC. Translating it yields CASSYSGRPSRETQYF. The chain couples TRBV6-5 to TRBJ2-5; D unclear. CDR3 size: 16 residues. From germline, CDR1 is MNHEY and CDR2 SVGAGI. V was clipped by 0 bases and J by 5 bases, with 16 bases between them.

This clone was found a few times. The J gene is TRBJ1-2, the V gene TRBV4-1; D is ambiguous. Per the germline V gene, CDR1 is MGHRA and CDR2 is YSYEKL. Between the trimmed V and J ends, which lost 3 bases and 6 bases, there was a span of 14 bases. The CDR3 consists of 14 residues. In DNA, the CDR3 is TGCGCCAGCAGCCAGCCGGCGGCTCCCCATGGCTACACCTTC. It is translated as CASSQPAAPHGYTF.

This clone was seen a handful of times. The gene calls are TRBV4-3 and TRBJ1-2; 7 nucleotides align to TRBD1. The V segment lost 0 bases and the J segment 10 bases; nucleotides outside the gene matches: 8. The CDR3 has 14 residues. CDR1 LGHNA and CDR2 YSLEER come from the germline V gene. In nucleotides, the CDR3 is TGCGCCAGCAGCCAAGATCGGCTGACAGGGTACTACACCTTC. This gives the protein CASSQDRLTGYYTF.

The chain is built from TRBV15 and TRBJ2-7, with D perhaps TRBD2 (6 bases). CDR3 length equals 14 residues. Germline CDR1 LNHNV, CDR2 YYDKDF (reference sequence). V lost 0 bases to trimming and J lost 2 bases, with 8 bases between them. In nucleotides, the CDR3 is TGTGCCACCAGCAGAGATCCGGGGGCCTACGAGCAGTACTTC. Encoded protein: CATSRDPGAYEQYF.

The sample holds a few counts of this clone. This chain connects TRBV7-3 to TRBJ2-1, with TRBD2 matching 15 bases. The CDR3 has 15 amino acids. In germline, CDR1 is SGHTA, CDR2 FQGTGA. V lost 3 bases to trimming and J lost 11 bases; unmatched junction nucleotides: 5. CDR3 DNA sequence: TGTGCCAGCAGCTTCGGGACTAGCGGGGGGACTAAGCAGTTCTTC. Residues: CASSFGTSGGTKQFF.

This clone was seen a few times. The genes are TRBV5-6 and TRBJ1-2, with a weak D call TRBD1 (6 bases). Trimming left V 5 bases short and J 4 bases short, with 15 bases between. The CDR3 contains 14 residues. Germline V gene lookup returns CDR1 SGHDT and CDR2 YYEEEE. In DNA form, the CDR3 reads TGTGCCAGCAGTCCTCCGGGACAATCCTATGGCTACACCTTC. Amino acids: CASSPPGQSYGYTF.

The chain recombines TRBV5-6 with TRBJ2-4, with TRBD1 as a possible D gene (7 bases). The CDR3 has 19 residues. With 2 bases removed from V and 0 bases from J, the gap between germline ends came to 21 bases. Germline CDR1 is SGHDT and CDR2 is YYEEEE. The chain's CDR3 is CASSLIKGGTALAKNIQYF. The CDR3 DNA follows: TGTGCCAGCAGCTTAATAAAAGGCGGGACAGCGCTAGCCAAAAACATTCAGTACTTC.

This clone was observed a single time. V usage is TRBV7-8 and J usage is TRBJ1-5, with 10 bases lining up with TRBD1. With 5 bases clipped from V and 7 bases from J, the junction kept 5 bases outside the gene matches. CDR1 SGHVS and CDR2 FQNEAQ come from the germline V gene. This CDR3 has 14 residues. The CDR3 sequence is CASSLLTGGQPQHF. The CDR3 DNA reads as TGTGCCAGCAGCCTACTGACAGGGGGCCAGCCCCAGCATTTT. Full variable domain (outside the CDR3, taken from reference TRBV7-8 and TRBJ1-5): GAGVSQSPRYKVAKRGQDVALRCDPISGHVSLFWYQQALGQGPEFLTYFQNEAQLDKSGLPSDRFFAERPEGSVSTLKIQRTQQEDSAVYLCASSLLTGGQPQHFGDGTRLSIL.

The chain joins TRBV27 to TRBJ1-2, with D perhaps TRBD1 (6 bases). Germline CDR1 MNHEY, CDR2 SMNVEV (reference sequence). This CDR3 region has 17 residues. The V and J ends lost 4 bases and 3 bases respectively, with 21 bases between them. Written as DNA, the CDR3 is TGTGCCAGCAGTTCTGTGGCCTTGGGGGACATTGACTATGGCTACACCTTC. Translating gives CASSSVALGDIDYGYTF.

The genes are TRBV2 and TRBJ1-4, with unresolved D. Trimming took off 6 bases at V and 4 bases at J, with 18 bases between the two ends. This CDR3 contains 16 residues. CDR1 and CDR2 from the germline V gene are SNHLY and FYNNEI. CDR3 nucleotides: TGTGCCAGCAGCCTAGTCGGACTTTCCCGTAATGAAAAACTGTTTTTT. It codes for CASSLVGLSRNEKLFF. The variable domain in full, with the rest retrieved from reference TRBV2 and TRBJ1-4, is EPEVTQTPSHQVTQMGQEVILRCVPISNHLYFYWYRQILGQKVEFLVSFYNNEISEKSEIFDDQFSVERPDGSNFTLKIRSTKLEDSAMYFCASSLVGLSRNEKLFFGSGTQLSVL.

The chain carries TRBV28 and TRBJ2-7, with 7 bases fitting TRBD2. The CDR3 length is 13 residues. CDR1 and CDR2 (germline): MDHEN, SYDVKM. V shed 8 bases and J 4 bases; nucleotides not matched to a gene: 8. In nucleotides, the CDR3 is TGTGCCAGCGGGTTCACTAGCGCTTACGAGCAGTACTTC. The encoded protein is CASGFTSAYEQYF.

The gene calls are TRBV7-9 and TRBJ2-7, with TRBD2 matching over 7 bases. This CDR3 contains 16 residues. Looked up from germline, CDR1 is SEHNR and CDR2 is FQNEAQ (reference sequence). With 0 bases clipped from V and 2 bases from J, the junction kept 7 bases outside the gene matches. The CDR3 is CASSLALTSAPYEQYF. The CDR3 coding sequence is TGTGCCAGCAGCTTAGCGCTAACTAGCGCGCCCTACGAGCAGTACTTC.